The 22 T cell receptor beta chains below all came from one sample that was sequenced in a study of early T cells in non-severe SARS-CoV-2 infection. TCRdb reanalysed the 5' RACE reads using MiXCR and keeps one entry per CDR3 protein. This sample yields around 72,000 distinct CDR3 sequences, of which roughly a tenth are seen a single time; about 8.3% belongs to the top ten. This sample comprised whole blood, obtained at baseline. These receptors were obtained from an adult who was a healthcare worker with PCR-confirmed SARS-CoV-2 infection or an uninfected control (not recorded which).

This clonotype came up a few times. The rearrangement uses TRBV5-1 and TRBJ2-5; the match to TRBD2 covers 8 bases. Trimming at V came to 4 bases and at J to 2 bases, leaving 7 bases not matched to a gene. Germline V gene lookup returns CDR1 SGHRS and CDR2 YFSETQ. The length of the CDR3 is 15 residues. CDR3 in amino acids: CASSTGGAFQETQYF. CDR3 nucleotides: TGCGCCAGCAGCACCGGGGGGGCGTTTCAAGAGACCCAGTACTTC.

In this sample, this clonotype turned up a few times. The CDR3 reads CASRRGQGDNQPQHF. CDR3 nucleotide sequence: TGTGCCAGTAGGAGGGGACAGGGCGACAATCAGCCCCAGCATTTT. The V gene is TRBV19, the J gene TRBJ1-5; TRBD1 agrees at 9 bases. CDR3 size: 15 residues. Trimming cost V 6 bases and J 3 bases; bases outside gene matches: 6. The germline V gene encodes CDR1 LNHDA and CDR2 SQIVND (reference sequence). The full variable domain, completed using reference TRBV19 and TRBJ1-5, is DGGITQSPKYLFRKEGQNVTLSCEQNLNHDAMYWYRQDPGQGLRLIYYSQIVNDFQKGDIAEGYSVSREKKESFPLTVTSAQKNPTAFYLCASRRGQGDNQPQHFGDGTRLSIL.

This clonotype was observed at least ten times. The chain is built from TRBV2 and TRBJ2-3, with 10 nucleotides matching TRBD2. This CDR3 is 15 amino acids long. The germline V gene encodes CDR1 SNHLY and CDR2 FYNNEI. V lost 3 bases to trimming and J lost 2 bases; unmatched junction nucleotides: 2. Here the CDR3 DNA reads TGTGCCAGCAGTGATAGCGGGGGGCACACAGATACGCAGTATTTT. Its translation: CASSDSGGHTDTQYF. The full variable domain, completed using reference TRBV2 and TRBJ2-3, is EPEVTQTPSHQVTQMGQEVILRCVPISNHLYFYWYRQILGQKVEFLVSFYNNEISEKSEIFDDQFSVERPDGSNFTLKIRSTKLEDSAMYFCASSDSGGHTDTQYFGPGTRLTVL.

This clonotype was recorded at least ten times. The rearrangement uses TRBV3-1 and TRBJ2-6; D gene uncertain. The CDR3 spans 14 residues. The V gene's germline CDR1 is LGHDT and CDR2 YNNKEL (reference sequence). With 5 bases removed from V and 0 bases from J, the gap between germline ends came to 5 bases. The CDR3 is CASSVYSGANVLTF. In DNA, the CDR3 is TGTGCCAGCAGCGTTTACTCTGGGGCCAACGTCCTGACTTTC.

The V gene is TRBV7-3, the J gene TRBJ2-6, with D possibly TRBD2 on 5 matching bases. This CDR3 contains 17 residues. The germline gives CDR1 SGHTA, CDR2 FQGTGA. With 4 bases removed from V and 4 bases from J, the gap between germline ends came to 17 bases. The CDR3 loop reads CASSSEPGFAGANVLTF. DNA of the CDR3: TGTGCCAGCAGCTCCGAGCCGGGGTTTGCAGGGGCCAACGTCCTGACTTTC.

This clonotype occurred a few times. This chain links TRBV25-1 with TRBJ1-1; D is possibly TRBD1 (5 bases). Between the trimmed V and J ends, which lost 3 bases and 3 bases, there was a span of 8 bases. This CDR3 is 13 amino acids long. From germline, CDR1 is MGHDK and CDR2 SYGVNS. The CDR3 DNA sequence: TGTGCCAGCAGTGAGACCAGGGACACTGAAGCTTTCTTT. It codes for CASSETRDTEAFF.

The sample holds a few counts of this clonotype. The chain carries TRBV7-9 and TRBJ2-1; D is possibly TRBD1 (5 bases). Germline CDR1 is SEHNR and CDR2 is FQNEAQ (reference sequence). The CDR3 extends over 16 amino acids. Trimming took 1 base from V and 3 from J, leaving 13 bases between them. Here the CDR3 reads CASSLEMGQGYNEQFF. DNA of the CDR3: TGTGCCAGCAGCTTAGAGATGGGGCAGGGCTACAATGAGCAGTTCTTC.

This clonotype was detected a few times. The J gene is TRBJ1-5, the V gene TRBV13; D perhaps matches TRBD1 (6 bases). Germline V CDR1 and CDR2: PRHDT, FYEKMQ (reference sequence). Trimming took 0 bases from V and 9 from J, leaving 12 bases between them. This CDR3 spans 14 amino acids. The CDR3 region is CASSLGTGLSPQHF. The CDR3 coding sequence is TGTGCCAGCAGCTTAGGGACAGGCCTTTCGCCCCAGCATTTT.

There are a few counts of this clonotype. This chain links TRBV6-5 with TRBJ1-4; no definite D call. The length of the CDR3 is 15 residues. Germline V gene sequence: CDR1 MNHEY, CDR2 SVGAGI. The germline V and J ends were trimmed by 0 bases and 0 bases, with 5 bases remaining between them. CDR3 loop: CASSYSGATNEKLFF. For the CDR3, the DNA is TGTGCCAGCAGTTACTCAGGAGCAACTAATGAAAAACTGTTTTTT.

This clonotype was recorded at least ten times. V gene TRBV2 combines with J gene TRBJ2-7; tentative D call: TRBD2 (5 bases). Trimming left V 6 bases short and J 2 bases short, with 8 bases between. The germline V gene has CDR1 SNHLY and CDR2 FYNNEI. This CDR3 contains 12 residues. CDR3 sequence (DNA): TGTGCCAGCAGGGGAGCGGCCTACGAGCAGTACTTC. This encodes CASRGAAYEQYF. The full variable domain, its missing parts supplied by reference TRBV2 and TRBJ2-7, is EPEVTQTPSHQVTQMGQEVILRCVPISNHLYFYWYRQILGQKVEFLVSFYNNEISEKSEIFDDQFSVERPDGSNFTLKIRSTKLEDSAMYFCASRGAAYEQYFGPGTRLTVT.

This clonotype has a count of ten or more. The V call is TRBV30, the J call TRBJ2-1; D perhaps matches TRBD2 (6 bases). V lost 2 bases to trimming and J lost 8 bases, with 7 bases between them. The CDR3 is 11 amino acids. Germline CDR1 reads GTSNPN; CDR2 reads SVGIG (reference sequence). The CDR3 loop is CAWSSSDEQFF. In DNA form, the CDR3 reads TGTGCCTGGAGTTCTAGCGATGAGCAGTTCTTC. The full variable domain, in which reference TRBV30 and TRBJ2-1 provide the parts outside the CDR3, is SQTIHQWPATLVQPVGSPLSLECTVEGTSNPNLYWYRQAAGRGLQLLFYSVGIGQISSEVPQNLSASRPQDRQFILSSKKLLLSDSGFYLCAWSSSDEQFFGPGTRLTVL.

The chain uses TRBV7-2 and TRBJ2-3; perhaps TRBD2 as D (7 bases). The CDR3 consists of 16 residues. Germline V gene sequence: CDR1 SGHTA, CDR2 FQGNSA. Trimming removed 4 bases at V and 1 base at J, with 15 bases between. The CDR3 protein is CASSSARGAGTDTQYF. In nucleotides, the CDR3 is TGTGCCAGCAGCTCAGCACGGGGGGCCGGCACAGATACGCAGTATTTT.

In the case of this clonotype: Just one base apart from a much larger clone, this may be a read error. V usage is TRBV19 and J usage is TRBJ2-1, with TRBD1 matching over 7 bases. This CDR3 comprises 14 residues. Germline CDR1 reads LNHDA; CDR2 reads SQIVND (reference sequence). CDR3 sequence: CASSEPGTVNEEFF. The CDR3 coding sequence is TGTGCCAGTAGTGAACCGGGGACAGTCAATGAGGAGTTCTTC. Based on the CDR3 plus reference TRBV19 and TRBJ2-1, the full variable domain is DGGITQSPKYLFRKEGQNVTLSCEQNLNHDAMYWYRQDPGQGLRLIYYSQIVNDFQKGDIAEGYSVSREKKESFPLTVTSAQKNPTAFYLCASSEPGTVNEEFFGPGTRLTVL.

The rearrangement links TRBV5-1 to TRBJ1-2; no clear D gene. The germline V gene encodes CDR1 SGHRS and CDR2 YFSETQ. V gave up 4 bases and J gave up 1 base, with 17 bases separating them. This CDR3 is built from 16 residues. CDR3 sequence: CASSPGISGNNYGYTF. In nucleotides, the CDR3 is TGCGCCAGCAGCCCCGGTATATCGGGGAATAACTATGGCTACACCTTC. The whole variable domain, remainder taken from reference TRBV5-1 and TRBJ1-2, is KAGVTQTPRYLIKTRGQQVTLSCSPISGHRSVSWYQQTPGQGLQFLFEYFSETQRNKGNFPGRFSGRQFSNSRSEMNVSTLELGDSALYLCASSPGISGNNYGYTFGSGTRLTVV.

V usage is TRBV18 and J usage is TRBJ2-2; D is unclear. The V gene lost 6 bases and the J gene lost 0 bases, with 17 bases spanning the gap. Germline V gene data show CDR1 as KGHSH and CDR2 as LQKENI. The CDR3 has 17 residues. CDR3 sequence reads: CASSWAEIAPNTGELFF. The CDR3 DNA is TGTGCCAGCTCTTGGGCAGAGATAGCACCGAACACCGGGGAGCTGTTTTTT. Full variable domain (missing parts from reference TRBV18 and TRBJ2-2): NAGVMQNPRHLVRRRGQEARLRCSPMKGHSHVYWYRQLPEEGLKFMVYLQKENIIDESGMPKERFSAEFPKEGPSILRIQQVVRGDSAAYFCASSWAEIAPNTGELFFGEGSRLTVL.

The rearrangement links TRBV19 to TRBJ2-1, with 7 positions matching TRBD2. Germline V gives CDR1 LNHDA, CDR2 SQIVND (reference sequence). V shed 0 bases, J shed 8 bases, and the junction held 4 bases outside the gene matches. The CDR3 extends over 14 amino acids. CDR3 nucleotide sequence: TGTGCCAGTAGTATAGAGCGGGGGAGGCATGAGCAGTTCTTC. This sequence encodes CASSIERGRHEQFF. Filled out from reference TRBV19 and TRBJ2-1, the complete variable domain reads DGGITQSPKYLFRKEGQNVTLSCEQNLNHDAMYWYRQDPGQGLRLIYYSQIVNDFQKGDIAEGYSVSREKKESFPLTVTSAQKNPTAFYLCASSIERGRHEQFFGPGTRLTVL.

The genes are TRBV4-3 and TRBJ2-2; D gene unclear. This CDR3 region has 13 residues. CDR1 and CDR2 (germline): LGHNA, YSLEER. V lost 0 bases and J lost 6, with 5 bases in between. CDR3 coding DNA: TGCGCCAGCAGCCAAGAAGTCGCCGGGGAGCTGTTTTTT. Amino acid sequence: CASSQEVAGELFF.

V gene TRBV3-1 combines with J gene TRBJ1-3, with a weak D call TRBD1 (6 bases). V lost 0 bases to trimming and J lost 2 bases, with 11 bases between them. This CDR3 is built from 16 residues. Germline V CDR1 and CDR2: LGHDT, YNNKEL (reference sequence). The CDR3 nucleotides read TGTGCCAGCAGCCAAGATCGAGGGGGAACTGGAAACACCATATATTTT. Its protein is CASSQDRGGTGNTIYF.

The table lists this clonotype with many counts. The V gene is TRBV6-6, the J gene TRBJ2-3; D unclear. The CDR3 runs to 13 residues. Germline lookup yields CDR1 MNHNY and CDR2 SVGAGI (reference sequence). Deletions cut 4 bases from V and 2 bases from J, with 7 bases between. Written as DNA, the CDR3 is TGTGCCAGCAGTTTGCAGAACACAGATACGCAGTATTTT. It yields the protein CASSLQNTDTQYF.

This clonotype was observed many times. The chain carries TRBV6-1 and TRBJ2-1; D is unclear. Germline V gene sequence: CDR1 MNHNS, CDR2 SASEGT. Trimming pared 1 base from V and 0 bases from J, leaving 19 bases between. This CDR3 is 19 amino acids long. The chain's CDR3 is CASSEEALVTYSSYNEQFF. CDR3 sequence (DNA): TGTGCCAGCAGTGAAGAGGCATTAGTTACCTATAGCTCCTACAATGAGCAGTTCTTC.

This clonotype was observed a handful of times. The V gene is TRBV9, the J gene TRBJ2-7, with TRBD2 matching over 12 bases. Germline V CDR1 and CDR2: SGDLS, YYNGEE. This CDR3 region has 13 residues. The V gene end was trimmed by 3 bases and the J gene end by 5 bases; junction bases not matched to a gene: 0. CDR3 coding DNA: TGTGCCAGCAGCGCTAGCGGGGGGGACGAGCAGTACTTC. Residues: CASSASGGDEQYF.

At least ten counts were recorded for this clonotype. The chain is built from TRBV29-1 and TRBJ2-7, with D possibly TRBD2 on 6 matching bases. Trimming took off 7 bases at V and 2 bases at J, with 15 bases between the two ends. CDR3 length equals 13 residues. CDR1 SQVTM and CDR2 ANQGSEA come from the germline V gene. CDR3 residues: CSARDSRTYEQYF. The CDR3 nucleotides read TGCAGCGCTAGGGACTCGCGTACCTACGAGCAGTACTTC.